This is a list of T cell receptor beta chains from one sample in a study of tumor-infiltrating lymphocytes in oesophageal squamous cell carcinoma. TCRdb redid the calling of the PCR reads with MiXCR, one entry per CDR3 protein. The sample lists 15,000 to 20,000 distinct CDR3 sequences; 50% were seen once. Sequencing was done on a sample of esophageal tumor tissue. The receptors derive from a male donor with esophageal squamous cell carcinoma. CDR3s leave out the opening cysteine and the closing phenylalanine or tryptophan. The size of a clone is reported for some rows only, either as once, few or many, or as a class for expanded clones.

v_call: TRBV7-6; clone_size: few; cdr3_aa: ASSLCQTPKNIQY
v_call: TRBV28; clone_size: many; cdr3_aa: ASSPGTSGSKGEQY
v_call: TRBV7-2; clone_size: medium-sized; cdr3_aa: ASSLNQVGNTGELF
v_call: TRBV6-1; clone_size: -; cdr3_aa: ASSEFVRAGNEQF
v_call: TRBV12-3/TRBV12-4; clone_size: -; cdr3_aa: ASSFFEAGGRWTQY
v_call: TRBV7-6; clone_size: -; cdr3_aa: ASSLGQGGSKNIQY
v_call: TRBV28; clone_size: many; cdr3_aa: ASRGVRGATDTQY
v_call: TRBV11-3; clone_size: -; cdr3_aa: ASSLDGTGVGSPLH
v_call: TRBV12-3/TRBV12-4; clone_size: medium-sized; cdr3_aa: ASSPSRYSYNEQY
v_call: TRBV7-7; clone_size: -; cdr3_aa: ASSPGGRTGELF
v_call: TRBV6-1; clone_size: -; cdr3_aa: ASSVGLANEQF
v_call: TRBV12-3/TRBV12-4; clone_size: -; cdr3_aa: ASSLQGLADNEQF
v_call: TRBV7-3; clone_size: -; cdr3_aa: ASSLRIIGASGRAFGANVLT
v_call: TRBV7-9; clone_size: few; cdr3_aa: ASSGETDTQY
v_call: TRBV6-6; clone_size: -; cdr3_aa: ASSWLAGQETQY
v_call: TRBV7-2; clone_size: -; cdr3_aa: ASSNRDRGRGEQY
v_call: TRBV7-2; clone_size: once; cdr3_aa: ASSLGSNEQY
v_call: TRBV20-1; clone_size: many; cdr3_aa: SARFWTDRANLIETQY
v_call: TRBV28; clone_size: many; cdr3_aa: ASSPLSDPNTGELF
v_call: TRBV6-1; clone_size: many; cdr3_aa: ASRGGGNNSPLH
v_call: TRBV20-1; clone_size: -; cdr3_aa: SARPHGAESTDTQY
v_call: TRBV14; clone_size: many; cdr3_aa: ASSTGGSGNTIY
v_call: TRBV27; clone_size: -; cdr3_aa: ASSWTEDTVLT
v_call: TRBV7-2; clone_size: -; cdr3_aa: ASSPGLLETQY
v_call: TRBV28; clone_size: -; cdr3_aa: ASSYRQVDEQF
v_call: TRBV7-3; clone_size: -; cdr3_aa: ASSLGTSGGGETQY
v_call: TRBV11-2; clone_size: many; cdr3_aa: ASSSIIAGGANEQF
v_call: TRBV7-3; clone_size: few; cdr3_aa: ASSFGQARGETQY
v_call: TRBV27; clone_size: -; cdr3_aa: ASSYGRIYEQY
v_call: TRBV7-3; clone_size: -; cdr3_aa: ASSPLGSSGANVLT
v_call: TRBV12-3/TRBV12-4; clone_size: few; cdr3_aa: ASSLWGQGSEQY
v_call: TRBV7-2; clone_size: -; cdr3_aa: ASSPRQGLQSTDTQY
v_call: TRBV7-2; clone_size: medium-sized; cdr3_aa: ASSLVGGTRYEQY
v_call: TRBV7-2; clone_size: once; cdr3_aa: ASSLSGYSNQPQH
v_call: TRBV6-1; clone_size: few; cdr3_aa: ASSERGSTDTQY